This T cell receptor beta chain was obtained from a study of T-cell memory formation after mild COVID-19. Overall study findings and caveats: Certain responding clones were present in pre-infection memory, suggesting participation of cross-reactive memory. A balance of CD4 and CD8 characterized clones contracting day 15 to 85, whereas later expanders leaned CD4+.

In its sample, this clonotype was seen a few times. What it binds is not known. TCRdb redid the calling of the 5' RACE reads with MiXCR, one entry per CDR3 protein. The table has 100,000 to 120,000 distinct CDR3 sequences, 18% seen once. Germline V gene sequence: CDR1 SGHAT, CDR2 FQNNGV. The CDR3 runs to 14 residues. V was trimmed by 3 bases and J by 6 bases, leaving 12 bases between them. This chain joins TRBV11-2 and TRBJ2-1; no definite D call. Sequenced: PBMCs or a T cell subset sorted from them (not recorded which). This sequence was found in a man younger than 35 who had mild COVID-19 (a few samples of this study predate the infection). Cell type and time point are not known. The CDR3 sequence: CASSLLGPFNEQFF. The CDR3 coding sequence is TGTGCCAGCAGCTTGCTAGGTCCATTCAATGAGCAGTTCTTC.